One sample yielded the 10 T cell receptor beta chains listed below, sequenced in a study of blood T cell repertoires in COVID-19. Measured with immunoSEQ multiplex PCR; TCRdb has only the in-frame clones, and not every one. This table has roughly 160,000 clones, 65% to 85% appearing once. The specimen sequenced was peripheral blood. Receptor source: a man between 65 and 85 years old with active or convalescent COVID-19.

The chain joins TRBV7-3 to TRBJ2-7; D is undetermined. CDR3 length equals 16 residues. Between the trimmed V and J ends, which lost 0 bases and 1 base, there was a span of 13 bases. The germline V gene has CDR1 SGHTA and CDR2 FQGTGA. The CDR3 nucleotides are TGTGCCAGCAGCTTAACGTCGACTGGTGGATCCTACGAGCAGTACTTC. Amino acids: CASSLTSTGGSYEQYF.

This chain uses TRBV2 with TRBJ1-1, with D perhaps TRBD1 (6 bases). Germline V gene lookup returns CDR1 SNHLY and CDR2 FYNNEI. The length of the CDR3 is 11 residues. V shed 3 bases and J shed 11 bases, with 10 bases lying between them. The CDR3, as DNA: TGTGCCAGCAGTGACAGGGGTGGTGCTTTCTTT. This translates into CASSDRGGAFF.

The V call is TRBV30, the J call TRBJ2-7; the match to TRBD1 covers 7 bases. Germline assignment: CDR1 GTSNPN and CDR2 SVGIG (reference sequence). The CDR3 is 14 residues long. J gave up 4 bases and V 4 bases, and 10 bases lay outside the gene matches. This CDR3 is CAWTPRRQGYEQYF. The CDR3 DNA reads TGTGCCTGGACCCCCCGGAGACAGGGATACGAGCAGTACTTC.

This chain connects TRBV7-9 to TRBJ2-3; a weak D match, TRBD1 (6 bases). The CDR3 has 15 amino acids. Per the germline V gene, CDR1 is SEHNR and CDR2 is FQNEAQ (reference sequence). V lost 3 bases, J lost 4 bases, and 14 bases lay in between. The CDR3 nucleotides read TGTGCCAGCAGCTTGGGGGTACAGGGCCCAGATACGCAGTATTTT. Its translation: CASSLGVQGPDTQYF.

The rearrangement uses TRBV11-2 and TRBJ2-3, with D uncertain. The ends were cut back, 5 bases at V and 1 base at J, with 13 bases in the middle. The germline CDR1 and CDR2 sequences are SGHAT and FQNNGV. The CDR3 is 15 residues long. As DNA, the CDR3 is TGTGCCAGCAGCCCGACTGAGGCCGGCACAGATACGCAGTATTTT. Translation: CASSPTEAGTDTQYF.

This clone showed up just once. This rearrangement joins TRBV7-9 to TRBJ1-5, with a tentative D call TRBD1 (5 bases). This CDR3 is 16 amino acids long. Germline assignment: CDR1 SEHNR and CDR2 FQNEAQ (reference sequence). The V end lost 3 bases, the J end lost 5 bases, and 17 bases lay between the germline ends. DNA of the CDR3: TGTGCCAGCAGCTTTGACCGCGGGGCGGGTGATCAGCCCCAGCATTTT. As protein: CASSFDRGAGDQPQHF.

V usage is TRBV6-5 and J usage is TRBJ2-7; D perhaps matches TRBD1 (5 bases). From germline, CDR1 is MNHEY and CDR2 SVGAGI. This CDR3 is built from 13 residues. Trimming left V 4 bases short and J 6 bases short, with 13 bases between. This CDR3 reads CASSSSRVGEQYF. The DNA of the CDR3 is TGTGCCAGCAGTTCGTCCAGGGTCGGCGAGCAGTACTTC.

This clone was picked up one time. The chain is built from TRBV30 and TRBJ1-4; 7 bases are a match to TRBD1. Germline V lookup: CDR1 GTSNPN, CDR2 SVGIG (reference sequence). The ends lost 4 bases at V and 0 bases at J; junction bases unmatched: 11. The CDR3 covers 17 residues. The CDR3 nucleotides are TGTGCCTGGACCAATACAGGGGCCGGTGCAACTAATGAAAAACTGTTTTTT. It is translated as CAWTNTGAGATNEKLFF.

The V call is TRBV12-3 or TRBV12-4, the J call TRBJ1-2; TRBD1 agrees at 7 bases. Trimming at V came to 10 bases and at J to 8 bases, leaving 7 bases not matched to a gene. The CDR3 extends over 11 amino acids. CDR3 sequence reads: CATGQGGGYTF. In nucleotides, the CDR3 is TGTGCCACTGGGCAGGGGGGCGGCTACACCTTC.

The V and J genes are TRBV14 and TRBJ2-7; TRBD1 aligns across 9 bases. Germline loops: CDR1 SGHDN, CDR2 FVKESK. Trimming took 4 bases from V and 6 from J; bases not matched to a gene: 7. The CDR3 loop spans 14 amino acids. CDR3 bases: TGTGCCAGCAGCCTGGACAGGGGAAGGGTCGAGCAGTACTTC. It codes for CASSLDRGRVEQYF.